This TCR beta chain was documented in a study of regulatory T cells in long-lasting Graves disease. Overall study results and limits: It was in persistent disease that TRBV28, TRBJ1-2 and TRBJ2-5 were favored.

There are 16 residues in the CDR3. V was clipped by 4 bases and J by 0 bases; unmatched bases: 6. CDR1 and CDR2 (germline): MGHRA, YSYEKL. Comment on this clonotype: What it binds is unknown.

Researchers made TCR beta libraries by using iRepertoire HTBI primers and running Arm-PCR on CDR3 regions. A single record per CDR3 protein comes from TCRdb applying MiXCR to the multiplex PCR reads. The sample has around 240,000 distinct CDR3 sequences; roughly 18% are singletons. Stated time point: newly diagnosed GD, antithyroid drugs for less than 3 months. Making the TCR library involved RNA that had been extracted from PBMCs. Clinicians diagnosed Graves' disease using American Thyroid Association guidelines. This same sample was also taken into another study, of T cells in Graves' hyperthyroidism and ophthalmopathy. That work contributes: HTBI primers drove first-round RT-PCR of the TCR CDR3.

Sample: peripheral blood mononuclear cells (PBMCs), taken at new diagnosis, from a patient treated with antithyroid drugs. The chain employs TRBV4-1 and TRBJ1-3; 7 bases match TRBD1. The receptor's source is a woman aged 25-40 years with Graves disease. The CDR3 region is CASSREGQSSGNTIYF. In DNA, the CDR3 is TGCGCCAGCAGCCGGGAGGGACAGAGCTCTGGAAACACCATATATTTT.